This TCR beta chain emerged from a study of blood T cell repertoires in COVID-19. J lost 7 bases, V lost 7 bases, and 11 bases had no gene match. Germline CDR1 is LNHDA and CDR2 is SQIVND (reference sequence). The CDR3 is 17 amino acids. Clones were sequenced by immunoSEQ multiplex PCR, and TCRdb holds only the in-frame ones, with some missing. The sample holds approximately 290,000 clones; approximately 85% are singletons and the top ten take 0.87%. The rearrangement uses TRBV19 and TRBJ2-2; 14 bases are shared with TRBD2. This TCR was sampled from a human donor with COVID-19, enrolled during active disease. The donor label of this sample is uncertain. The sequencing input was peripheral blood. The CDR3 sequence is CASTMTSGRALGGELFF. DNA of the CDR3: TGTGCCAGTACCATGACTAGCGGGAGGGCCTTAGGCGGGGAGCTGTTTTTT.